The clone carrying this T cell receptor (beta chain) was recorded a few times. The antigen remains unidentified. There were TCR beta CDR3 regions amplified from RNA transcripts. The HTBI primer set was used in a first-round RT-PCR of the TCR CDR3. One entry per CDR3 protein, called by TCRdb with MiXCR from the multiplex PCR reads. The sample comprises 250,000 or so distinct CDR3 sequences, 13% to 15% of which are singletons, and about an eighth rests with the top ten. Patients aged 18 to 65 had newly diagnosed hyperthyroidism that had lasted under 2 months. The length of the CDR3 is 14 residues. Germline loops: CDR1 KGHDR, CDR2 SFDVKD. J was trimmed by 6 bases and V by 0 bases; bases with no gene match: 3. The data derive from a study of T cells in Graves' hyperthyroidism and ophthalmopathy. Points from the study as a whole: Among thyroid clonotypes expanded above 0.001, most also appeared in blood.

Sample: blood. This chain uses TRBV24-1 with TRBJ2-7, with 8 bases matching TRBD1. This TCR was sampled from a woman in her forties with Graves' hyperthyroidism that later progressed to Graves' ophthalmopathy. CDR3 nucleotides: TGTGCCACCAGTGATTTGGACAGGGGAGGCGAGCAGTACTTC. Its translation: CATSDLDRGGEQYF.